One sample yielded the 3 T cell receptor beta chains listed below, sequenced in a study of blood T cells in healthy people across ages. Using a J-beta primer mix together with a sample-barcoded 5' primer, a second PCR was run for roughly 6 to 12 cycles. TCRdb passed the 5' RACE reads through MiXCR, listing each CDR3 protein once. The table records about 1,500,000 distinct CDR3 sequences, under 30% of them present only once. The sequenced material came from blood. All receptors come from a woman younger than 45 in good health.

The chain carries TRBV9 and TRBJ2-2; D gene ambiguous. CDR1 and CDR2 from the germline V gene are SGDLS and YYNGEE. This CDR3 contains 15 residues. Trimming took 0 bases from V and 3 from J, leaving 9 bases between them. The CDR3 here is CASSVEGWDTGELFF. DNA for the CDR3: TGTGCCAGCAGCGTAGAAGGTTGGGACACCGGGGAGCTGTTTTTT.

The CDR3 nucleotides are TGCAGTGCTAGACCCCCCCGGGACAGCGGAGAAAAACTGTTTTTT. Translated: CSARPPRDSGEKLFF. V gene TRBV20-1 combines with J gene TRBJ1-4, with 7 nucleotides matching TRBD1. V gave up 2 bases and J gave up 8 bases; unmatched junction bases: 11. CDR1 is DFQATT and CDR2 is SNEGSKA in the germline V gene (reference sequence). The CDR3 covers 15 residues.

This clonotype was detected ten times or more. The gene calls are TRBV20-1 and TRBJ2-7; TRBD1 is a possible D gene (5 bases). The V gene lost 0 bases and the J gene lost 2 bases, with 11 bases spanning the gap. Germline CDR1 reads DFQATT; CDR2 reads SNEGSKA (reference sequence). The CDR3 loop spans 14 amino acids. The CDR3 reads CSARDSRQTYEQYF. The CDR3 bases are TGCAGTGCTAGAGATAGCCGACAGACCTACGAGCAGTACTTC.